Listed below are T cell receptor beta chains from one sample, sequenced in a study of blood T cell repertoires in COVID-19. Libraries were prepared by immunoSEQ multiplex PCR; TCRdb keeps only in-frame clonotypes and omits some of them. The sample contains some 150,000 clones, 84% of which appear only once. Sequenced sample: peripheral blood. The receptors originated from a human donor in a cohort sampled during active COVID-19. Both conserved end residues are part of each CDR3. Each record gives: CDR3 DNA, CDR3 protein, clone size, D gene, J gene, V gene. The D gene is left open where the match is weak. The size field is filled for only some rows; it gives once, few, many or a size class.

CDR3nt: TGTGCCAGTAGTATCAGGGGCATGAACACTGAAGCTTTCTTT
CDR3aa: CASSIRGMNTEAFF
abundance: -
d_gene: -
j_gene: TRBJ1-1
v_gene: TRBV19

CDR3nt: TGTGCCAGCAGTGATTCATCATTACAGGGAACTGAAGCTTTCTTT
CDR3aa: CASSDSSLQGTEAFF
abundance: -
d_gene: -
j_gene: TRBJ1-1
v_gene: TRBV6-2/TRBV6-3

CDR3nt: TGTGCCAGCTCACCACCGAGCGGGTTCAACACCGGGGAGCTGTTTTTT
CDR3aa: CASSPPSGFNTGELFF
abundance: -
d_gene: -
j_gene: TRBJ2-2
v_gene: TRBV18

CDR3nt: TGCAGCGTCCATGACAGGGTGGGATCTGAAGCTTTCTTT
CDR3aa: CSVHDRVGSEAFF
abundance: -
d_gene: TRBD1
j_gene: TRBJ1-1
v_gene: TRBV29-1

CDR3nt: TGTGCCAGCTCACCCCAGAACACCGGGGAGCTGTTTTTT
CDR3aa: CASSPQNTGELFF
abundance: once
d_gene: -
j_gene: TRBJ2-2
v_gene: TRBV18

CDR3nt: TGTGCCAGCAGCCCGGACAGGGGAGGCTATGGCTACACCTTC
CDR3aa: CASSPDRGGYGYTF
abundance: -
d_gene: TRBD1
j_gene: TRBJ1-2
v_gene: TRBV7-2

CDR3nt: TGTGCCTCTTCGGATTCGTCACAGGGGTCCTACACCTTC
CDR3aa: CASSDSSQGSYTF
abundance: -
d_gene: TRBD1
j_gene: TRBJ1-2
v_gene: TRBV10-3

CDR3nt: TGCGCCAGCAGCTTGGGGCAGGGGAGAGGAGATACGCAGTATTTT
CDR3aa: CASSLGQGRGDTQYF
abundance: -
d_gene: -
j_gene: TRBJ2-3
v_gene: TRBV5-1

CDR3nt: TGTGCCAGCAGTTACGCCACCCAGGGGGCCAAAGAGACCCAGTACTTC
CDR3aa: CASSYATQGAKETQYF
abundance: once
d_gene: TRBD1
j_gene: TRBJ2-5
v_gene: TRBV6-5

CDR3nt: TGTGCCAGCAGATGGGACAGACAGAACACTGAAGCTTTCTTT
CDR3aa: CASRWDRQNTEAFF
abundance: -
d_gene: TRBD1
j_gene: TRBJ1-1
v_gene: TRBV2

CDR3nt: TGCGCCAGCAGCCGCGGACAGGGGAGTGAAAAACTGTTTTTT
CDR3aa: CASSRGQGSEKLFF
abundance: -
d_gene: TRBD1
j_gene: TRBJ1-4
v_gene: TRBV5-1

CDR3nt: TGTGCCAGCAGCTTAGACGATATGAGATGGTACACCTTC
CDR3aa: CASSLDDMRWYTF
abundance: few
d_gene: -
j_gene: TRBJ1-2
v_gene: TRBV7-9

CDR3nt: TGCGCCAGCAGTTATGATAGCGGGTACGAGCAGTACTTC
CDR3aa: CASSYDSGYEQYF
abundance: -
d_gene: TRBD2
j_gene: TRBJ2-7
v_gene: TRBV5-1

CDR3nt: TGTGCCTGGAACAGGGGAAACTATGGCTACACCTTC
CDR3aa: CAWNRGNYGYTF
abundance: few
d_gene: TRBD1
j_gene: TRBJ1-2
v_gene: TRBV30

CDR3nt: TGTGCCAGCAGCTTAGAGAACCAGGGGGGCCTCTATGGCTACACCTTC
CDR3aa: CASSLENQGGLYGYTF
abundance: few
d_gene: TRBD1
j_gene: TRBJ1-2
v_gene: TRBV7-8

CDR3nt: TGTGCCAGCTCACGGACCCGGGACACCGAGACCCAGTACTTC
CDR3aa: CASSRTRDTETQYF
abundance: -
d_gene: -
j_gene: TRBJ2-5
v_gene: TRBV18

CDR3nt: TGTGCCAGCAGTCCCCAGGGGGCCGGTGGCTACACCTTC
CDR3aa: CASSPQGAGGYTF
abundance: -
d_gene: TRBD1
j_gene: TRBJ1-2
v_gene: TRBV6-4

CDR3nt: TGTGCCAGCCCTCGGGCGGGGGGACGCACAGATACGCAGTATTTT
CDR3aa: CASPRAGGRTDTQYF
abundance: -
d_gene: TRBD2
j_gene: TRBJ2-3
v_gene: TRBV2

CDR3nt: TGTGCCAGCAATCGTCCTGAGGCGGCGGGGGATAATGAGCAGTTCTTC
CDR3aa: CASNRPEAAGDNEQFF
abundance: -
d_gene: TRBD2
j_gene: TRBJ2-1
v_gene: TRBV2

CDR3nt: TGTGCCAGCACCGCGCAAGGGCTAGCGGCCACCGGGGAGCTGTTTTTT
CDR3aa: CASTAQGLAATGELFF
abundance: -
d_gene: TRBD2
j_gene: TRBJ2-2
v_gene: TRBV3-1/TRBV3-2

CDR3nt: TGTGCCAGCAGTGAAACCAGGGGTGTGGCAGATACGCAGTATTTT
CDR3aa: CASSETRGVADTQYF
abundance: -
d_gene: -
j_gene: TRBJ2-3
v_gene: TRBV2

CDR3nt: TGTGCCAGCAGCCAAGAACAGGGGATGTATAATGAAAAACTGTTTTTT
CDR3aa: CASSQEQGMYNEKLFF
abundance: -
d_gene: TRBD1
j_gene: TRBJ1-4
v_gene: TRBV4-2

CDR3nt: TGTGCCAGCAGCTTTGGTGGGGCAGCCCGTCGGAGCACCGGGGAGCTGTTTTTT
CDR3aa: CASSFGGAARRSTGELFF
abundance: -
d_gene: -
j_gene: TRBJ2-2
v_gene: TRBV7-2

CDR3nt: TGTGCCAGCAGTCCTGGGGACAGGCTCGGGGCCAACGTCCTGACTTTC
CDR3aa: CASSPGDRLGANVLTF
abundance: -
d_gene: TRBD1
j_gene: TRBJ2-6
v_gene: TRBV27

CDR3nt: TGTGCCAGCAGCTTAGGCCGGTCGGAGACCCAGTACTTC
CDR3aa: CASSLGRSETQYF
abundance: -
d_gene: -
j_gene: TRBJ2-5
v_gene: TRBV11-3

CDR3nt: TGTGCCAGCAGCTTAAGAGTCCGTCTTACCTCCTACGAGCAGTACTTC
CDR3aa: CASSLRVRLTSYEQYF
abundance: -
d_gene: -
j_gene: TRBJ2-7
v_gene: TRBV7-3

CDR3nt: TGTGCCAGCAGTGAGGTGAGGTCTGGAAACACCATATATTTT
CDR3aa: CASSEVRSGNTIYF
abundance: -
d_gene: -
j_gene: TRBJ1-3
v_gene: TRBV2

CDR3nt: TGTGCCAGTAATCGGGGTAGTTATGGCTACACCTTC
CDR3aa: CASNRGSYGYTF
abundance: -
d_gene: -
j_gene: TRBJ1-2
v_gene: TRBV19

CDR3nt: TGTGCCAGCAGTTGGGGACTTAGCGGGGACCCCACAGATACGCAGTATTTT
CDR3aa: CASSWGLSGDPTDTQYF
abundance: -
d_gene: TRBD2
j_gene: TRBJ2-3
v_gene: TRBV27

CDR3nt: TGTGCCAGCTCACATAGAGGGACAGGGGATCGAGAGACCCAGTACTTC
CDR3aa: CASSHRGTGDRETQYF
abundance: once
d_gene: TRBD1
j_gene: TRBJ2-5
v_gene: TRBV18

CDR3nt: TGTGCCAGCCAAGACGGACCGCGGGAGGGCTACACCTTC
CDR3aa: CASQDGPREGYTF
abundance: -
d_gene: -
j_gene: TRBJ1-2
v_gene: TRBV11-3

CDR3nt: TGTGCCGCTACCGGGACTAGGAGCTCCTACAATGAGCAGTTCTTC
CDR3aa: CAATGTRSSYNEQFF
abundance: -
d_gene: TRBD2
j_gene: TRBJ2-1
v_gene: TRBV6-5

CDR3nt: TGTGCCACCAGCAGGGGGACATTCTACGAGCAGTACTTC
CDR3aa: CATSRGTFYEQYF
abundance: -
d_gene: -
j_gene: TRBJ2-7
v_gene: TRBV15

CDR3nt: TGTGCCAGCAGCTTGAGGACAGGCGGGACTGGCAATCAGCCCCAGCATTTT
CDR3aa: CASSLRTGGTGNQPQHF
abundance: few
d_gene: TRBD1
j_gene: TRBJ1-5
v_gene: TRBV7-8

CDR3nt: TGTGCTAGTGGTAGACAGGGTTCAGAAGAGACCCAGTACTTC
CDR3aa: CASGRQGSEETQYF
abundance: once
d_gene: TRBD1
j_gene: TRBJ2-5
v_gene: TRBV12-5

CDR3nt: TGTGCCAGTAGCCGGGGGGCCGGGGAGCTGTTTTTT
CDR3aa: CASSRGAGELFF
abundance: -
d_gene: TRBD2
j_gene: TRBJ2-2
v_gene: TRBV19

CDR3nt: TGTGCCTCCCAGGGCAGGGCCAACTATGGCTACACCTTC
CDR3aa: CASQGRANYGYTF
abundance: -
d_gene: -
j_gene: TRBJ1-2
v_gene: TRBV19

CDR3nt: TGCGCCAGCAGCCTGGGGATGCCGGGTGGCTACACCTTC
CDR3aa: CASSLGMPGGYTF
abundance: -
d_gene: -
j_gene: TRBJ1-2
v_gene: TRBV5-1

CDR3nt: TGCGCCAGCAGCTCCGGGACTAGCGGTAAAGAGACCCAGTACTTC
CDR3aa: CASSSGTSGKETQYF
abundance: -
d_gene: TRBD2
j_gene: TRBJ2-5
v_gene: TRBV5-1

CDR3nt: TGTGCCAGCAGCTTAACAGGGTGGGAAGCTTTCTTT
CDR3aa: CASSLTGWEAFF
abundance: -
d_gene: -
j_gene: TRBJ1-1
v_gene: TRBV11-3